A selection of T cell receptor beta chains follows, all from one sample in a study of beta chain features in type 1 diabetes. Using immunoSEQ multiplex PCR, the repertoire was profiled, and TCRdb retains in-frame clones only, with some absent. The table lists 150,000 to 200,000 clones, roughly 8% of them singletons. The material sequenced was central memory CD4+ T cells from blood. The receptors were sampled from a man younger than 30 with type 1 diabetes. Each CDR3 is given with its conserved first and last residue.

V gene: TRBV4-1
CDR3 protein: CASSQELAGGPREQYF

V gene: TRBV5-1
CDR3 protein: CASSLYPTSGSSYEQYF

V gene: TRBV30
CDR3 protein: CAHGTGETQYF

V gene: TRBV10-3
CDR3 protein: CAISPNEETQYF

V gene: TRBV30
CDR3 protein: CAWSRPSTVRWEQFF

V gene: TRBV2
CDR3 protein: CASSGRDYEQYF

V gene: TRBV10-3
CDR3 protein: CATLPQGDTEAFF

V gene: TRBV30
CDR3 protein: CAWKQPSSYNSPLHF

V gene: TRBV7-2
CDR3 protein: CASSPAAGGQYEQFF

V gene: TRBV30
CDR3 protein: CAWSPVHAYEQYF

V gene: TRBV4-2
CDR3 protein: CASSQDSWGGPNTDTQYF

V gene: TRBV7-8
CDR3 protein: CASSSRSFREKLFF

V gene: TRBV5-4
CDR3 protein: CASSHSRRDTLRQTQYF

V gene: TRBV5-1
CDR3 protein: CASSTGLAGGQADTQYF

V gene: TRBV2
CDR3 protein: CASSEALTGPDSNQPQHF

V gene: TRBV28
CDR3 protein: CASSSGQGSEQYF

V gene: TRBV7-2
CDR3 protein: CASSDQQAYGYTF

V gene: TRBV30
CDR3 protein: CAWSVPGGLGGYTF

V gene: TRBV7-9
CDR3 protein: CASSSRTSGDKNIQYF

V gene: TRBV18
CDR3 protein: CASSLGQGNQPQHF

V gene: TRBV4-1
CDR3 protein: CASSQDVGRTDTQYF